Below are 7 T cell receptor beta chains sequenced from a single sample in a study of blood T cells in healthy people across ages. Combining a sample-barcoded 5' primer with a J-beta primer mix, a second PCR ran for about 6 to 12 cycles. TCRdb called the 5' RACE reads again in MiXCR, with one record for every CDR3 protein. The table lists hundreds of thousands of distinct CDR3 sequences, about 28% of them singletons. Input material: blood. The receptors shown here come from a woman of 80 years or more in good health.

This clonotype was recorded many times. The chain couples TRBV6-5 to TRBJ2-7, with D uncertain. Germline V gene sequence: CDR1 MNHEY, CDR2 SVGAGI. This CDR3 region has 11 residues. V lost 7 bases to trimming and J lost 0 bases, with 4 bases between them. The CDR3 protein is CASKGSYEQYF. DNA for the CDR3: TGTGCCAGCAAGGGCTCCTACGAGCAGTACTTC.

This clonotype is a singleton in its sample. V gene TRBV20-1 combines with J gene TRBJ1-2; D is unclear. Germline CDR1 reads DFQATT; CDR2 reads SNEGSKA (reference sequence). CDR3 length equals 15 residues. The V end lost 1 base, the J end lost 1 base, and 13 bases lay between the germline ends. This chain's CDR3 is CSARVLRADNYGYTF. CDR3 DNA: TGCAGTGCTAGAGTACTGCGGGCGGATAACTATGGCTACACCTTC.

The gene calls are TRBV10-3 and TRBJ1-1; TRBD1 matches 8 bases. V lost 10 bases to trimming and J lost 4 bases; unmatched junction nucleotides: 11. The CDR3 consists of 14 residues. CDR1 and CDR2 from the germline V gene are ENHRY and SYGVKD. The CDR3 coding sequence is TGTGCCACCATTGGACAGGGAGGGAGCACTGAAGCTTTCTTT. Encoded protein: CATIGQGGSTEAFF.

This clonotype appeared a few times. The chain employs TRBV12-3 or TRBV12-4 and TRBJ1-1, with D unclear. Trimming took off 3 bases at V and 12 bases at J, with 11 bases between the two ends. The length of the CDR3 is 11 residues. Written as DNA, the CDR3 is TGTGCCAGCAGTTTTTTGAGGGAGCCTTTCTTT. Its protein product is CASSFLREPFF.

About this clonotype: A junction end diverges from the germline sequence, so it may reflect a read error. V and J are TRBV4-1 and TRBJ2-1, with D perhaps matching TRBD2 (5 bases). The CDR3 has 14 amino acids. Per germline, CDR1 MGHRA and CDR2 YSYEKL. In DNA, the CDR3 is TGCGCCAGCAGCCATGAGGGCAGTCCAAGTGAGCAGTGCTTC. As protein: CASSHEGSPSEQCF.

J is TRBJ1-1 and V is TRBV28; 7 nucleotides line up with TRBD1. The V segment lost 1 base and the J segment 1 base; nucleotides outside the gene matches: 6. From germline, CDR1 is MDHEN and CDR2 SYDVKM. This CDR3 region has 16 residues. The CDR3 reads CASSLYSTGRNTEAFF. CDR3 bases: TGTGCCAGCAGTTTATACTCGACAGGGAGGAACACTGAAGCTTTCTTT.

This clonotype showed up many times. The CDR3 nucleotides read TGTGCCAGCAGCCTTGAACTGCTAAGCTCCTACAATGAGCAGTTCTTC. It yields the protein CASSLELLSSYNEQFF. The chain uses TRBV7-9 and TRBJ2-1; D is undetermined. Deletions cut 5 bases from V and 0 bases from J, with 14 bases between. Germline V gene sequence: CDR1 SEHNR, CDR2 FQNEAQ (reference sequence). This CDR3 is 16 amino acids long. Looking up the rest from reference TRBV7-9 and TRBJ2-1 gives the full variable domain: DTGVSQNPRHKITKRGQNVTFRCDPISEHNRLYWYRQTLGQGPEFLTYFQNEAQLEKSRLLSDRFSAERPKGSFSTLEIQRTEQGDSAMYLCASSLELLSSYNEQFFGPGTRLTVL.